The 7 T cell receptor beta chains given below trace back to one sample, sequenced in a study of long-term antiretroviral therapy in people with HIV. The libraries were made with immunoSEQ v3.0 at survey level. Assay: immunoSEQ multiplex PCR; the TCRdb copy retains only in-frame clones and omits some. Among about 25,000 clones listed, around 86% were seen once. The sample consisted of unsorted PBMCs, taken at the start of antiretroviral therapy, before treatment. Receptors were obtained from a woman between 18 and 30 years old with HIV.

The genes are TRBV9 and TRBJ2-3; D is ambiguous. The CDR3 is 13 amino acids. CDR1 SGDLS and CDR2 YYNGEE come from the germline V gene. Trimming stripped 1 base from V and 6 bases from J, with 9 bases between. CDR3 DNA: TGTGCCAGCAGCGTAACCGAGGTGGATACGCAGTATTTT. Protein: CASSVTEVDTQYF.

J is TRBJ1-1 and V is TRBV14; 9 nucleotides match TRBD1. This CDR3 has 16 amino acids. The junction had 11 bases not matched to a gene; V was cut back by 3 bases and J by 6 bases. Germline-derived CDR1 and CDR2 are SGHDN and FVKESK. CDR3 amino acids: CASSHQGQGHLAEAFF. The CDR3, as DNA: TGTGCCAGCAGCCACCAGGGACAGGGTCATTTGGCTGAAGCTTTCTTT.

This clone was observed a single time. The V gene is TRBV6-1, the J gene TRBJ2-2; the D is unclear. Trimming cost V 3 bases and J 8 bases, with 10 bases left between them. CDR3 length: 13 amino acids. The germline V gene encodes CDR1 MNHNS and CDR2 SASEGT. The CDR3 region is CASSEPSRGELFF. The DNA of the CDR3 is TGTGCCAGCAGTGAGCCCTCGAGGGGGGAGCTGTTTTTT.

This rearrangement joins TRBV29-1 to TRBJ2-3, with D unresolved. The CDR3 consists of 13 residues. Trimming removed 6 bases at V and 3 bases at J, with 13 bases between. Germline V lookup: CDR1 SQVTM, CDR2 ANQGSEA. The CDR3 DNA follows: TGCAGCGTGCTGGGTGGGGTGACAGATACGCAGTATTTT. Protein product: CSVLGGVTDTQYF.

This clone was picked up one time. The chain recombines TRBV27 with TRBJ2-7; 7 bases align to TRBD2. V was clipped by 5 bases and J by 3 bases; unmatched bases: 10. Germline CDR1 and CDR2: MNHEY and SMNVEV (reference sequence). The CDR3 loop spans 15 amino acids. In DNA form, the CDR3 reads TGTGCCAGCAGTCGCGCCTCGGGACTATTCTACGAGCAGTACTTC. It specifies CASSRASGLFYEQYF.

CDR3 coding DNA: TGTGCCAGCTCTCGCCAAACTAGCGGGAGCTGGTACAATGAGCAGTTCTTC. Protein sequence: CASSRQTSGSWYNEQFF. J is TRBJ2-1 and V is TRBV18, with 11 bases fitting TRBD2. The germline gives CDR1 KGHSH, CDR2 LQKENI. The junction had 11 bases not matched to a gene; V was cut back by 6 bases and J by 4 bases. The CDR3 runs 17 residues.

J is TRBJ2-1 and V is TRBV5-1; 13 bases match TRBD2. The CDR3 is 17 amino acids. Germline V gives CDR1 SGHRS, CDR2 YFSETQ. V lost 4 bases, J lost 3 bases, and 7 bases stayed unmatched. The CDR3 DNA is TGCGCCAGCAGCGGCCTAACTAGCGGGAGGGTCTACAATGAGCAGTTCTTC. It encodes CASSGLTSGRVYNEQFF.